Listed below are T cell receptor beta chains from one sample, sequenced in a study of cytomegalovirus exposure and HLA in healthy donors. Sequenced by immunoSEQ multiplex PCR; TCRdb stores in-frame clones only, minus some. The sample yields some 85,000 clones, under 80% seen once. Specimen: PBMCs. These receptors originate from a male donor in good health and CMV-seronegative. Each CDR3 is given with its conserved first and last residue. The order of the fields is V gene, D gene, clone size, J gene, CDR3 DNA, CDR3 protein. D genes are given only for firm matches. Clone size appears in some rows only: once, few, many, or a class for an expanded clone.

>TRBV10-3|.|.|TRBJ1-1
TGTGCCATCAGTGACAAGCCAAACACTGAAGCTTTCTTT
CAISDKPNTEAFF
>TRBV30|TRBD1|.|TRBJ1-3
TGTGCCTGGAGGGACAGGGTAAATGGAAACACCATATATTTT
CAWRDRVNGNTIYF
>TRBV4-1|.|.|TRBJ2-7
TGCGCCAGCAGCCAAGAAAGAACAGGCATCTACGAGCAGTACTTC
CASSQERTGIYEQYF
>TRBV5-1|TRBD1|.|TRBJ2-2
TGCGCCAGCAGCGGGGACAGAAGTTACACCGGGGAGCTGTTTTTT
CASSGDRSYTGELFF
>TRBV19|.|many|TRBJ1-5
TGTGCCAGTAGTCCGCGGGACGGTTACAATCAGCCCCAGCATTTT
CASSPRDGYNQPQHF
>TRBV6-4|.|.|TRBJ1-5
TGTGCCAGCAGTGACTCGGGAGGACAGCCCCAGCATTTT
CASSDSGGQPQHF
>TRBV6-5|.|.|TRBJ1-1
TGTGCCAGCAGTCCACCGGGGAGGGCGGGGACTGAAGCTTTCTTT
CASSPPGRAGTEAFF
>TRBV6-5|TRBD1|.|TRBJ1-1
TGTGCCAGCAGTCGAGGGACAGCCCTAAACACTGAAGCTTTCTTT
CASSRGTALNTEAFF
>TRBV11-3|TRBD1|.|TRBJ2-7
TGTGCCAGCAGCGCGCGGACAGGGTACGAGCAGTACTTC
CASSARTGYEQYF
>TRBV5-4|.|.|TRBJ2-6
TGTGCCAGCAGCTCCCTCGGGGCCAACGTCCTGACTTTC
CASSSLGANVLTF
>TRBV6-6|.|.|TRBJ1-3
TGTGCCAGCAATCTTAACAGCCGGTCTGGAAACACCATATATTTT
CASNLNSRSGNTIYF
>TRBV29-1|TRBD2|.|TRBJ2-6
TGCAGCGCCGAGAGCGGGGGCTCTGGGGCCAACGTCCTGACTTTC
CSAESGGSGANVLTF
>TRBV5-4|.|once|TRBJ1-2
TGTGCCAGCAGTCGTCCGCGGGAGCATGGCTACACCTTC
CASSRPREHGYTF
>TRBV10-3|.|.|TRBJ2-7
TGTGCCATCAGTGAAGTGGGAGTTTCCTACGAGCAGTACTTC
CAISEVGVSYEQYF
>TRBV6-6|TRBD2|.|TRBJ2-7
TGTGCCAGCAGGGGCAGGACTAGCTCGTCCTACGAGCAGTACTTC
CASRGRTSSSYEQYF
>TRBV9|.|.|TRBJ2-7
TGTGCCAGCAGCGTACGAGACAGCTACTACGAGCAGTACTTC
CASSVRDSYYEQYF
>TRBV11-2|TRBD1|.|TRBJ1-2
TGTGCCAGCAGCTACCGGGCAGGGACAGGGAATGGCTACACCTTC
CASSYRAGTGNGYTF
>TRBV19|.|.|TRBJ1-1
TGTGCCAGTAGTATAGATATAATGAGGGGGGAAGCTTTCTTT
CASSIDIMRGEAFF
>TRBV7-9|.|.|TRBJ1-6
TGTGCCAGCAGCTTATTCGGCGGTTCAGATTCACCCCTCCACTTT
CASSLFGGSDSPLHF
>TRBV9|.|few|TRBJ1-1
TGTGCCAGCAGCCGACGCAGGGGCGAAGGGAACACTGAAGCTTTCTTT
CASSRRRGEGNTEAFF
>TRBV9|TRBD1|.|TRBJ1-2
TGTGCCAGCAGCGTATCGGACAGGGGGTACACCTTC
CASSVSDRGYTF
>TRBV4-1|.|.|TRBJ1-1
TGCGCCAGCAGCCAAGTCTCAGGGGCAAGGACCACTGAAGCTTTCTTT
CASSQVSGARTTEAFF
>TRBV19|TRBD1|.|TRBJ2-2
TGTGCCAGTAATCCGAGGGACAGGGAAAACACCGGGGAGCTGTTTTTT
CASNPRDRENTGELFF
>TRBV19|TRBD1|.|TRBJ2-2
TGTGCCAGTAGTAGACCCGGGACAGCCACCGGGGAGCTGTTTTTT
CASSRPGTATGELFF
>TRBV7-2|TRBD1|.|TRBJ1-4
TGTGCCAGCAGCTTAGCGGGACAGAGTGTCGAAAAACTGTTTTTT
CASSLAGQSVEKLFF
>TRBV18|TRBD1|few|TRBJ1-1
TGTGCCAGCTCGAACGGCGGGACAGCCCCTGAAGCTTTCTTT
CASSNGGTAPEAFF
>TRBV27|TRBD1|.|TRBJ1-2
TGTGCCAGCAGTTTAGCCGGACAGGGGGGAGTTGGAGGCTACACCTTC
CASSLAGQGGVGGYTF
>TRBV5-1|.|.|TRBJ1-1
TGCGCCAGCAGCGGGCAGGGGAACACTGAAGCTTTCTTT
CASSGQGNTEAFF
>TRBV9|TRBD1|few|TRBJ1-1
TGTGCCAGCAGCGTAGGACAGGGGTTGGGCACTGAAGCTTTCTTT
CASSVGQGLGTEAFF
>TRBV5-6|.|.|TRBJ2-5
TGTGCCAGCAGCTTGGTTCCCGACAGCCCCCAAGAGACCCAGTACTTC
CASSLVPDSPQETQYF
>TRBV2|.|few|TRBJ2-6
TGTGCCAGCAGTGACAAATCTGGGGCCAACGTCCTGACTTTC
CASSDKSGANVLTF
>TRBV28|TRBD2|.|TRBJ2-7
TGTGCCAGCAGCTGGACTAGCGGGAGAGAGGAGTACGAGCAGTACTTC
CASSWTSGREEYEQYF
>TRBV9|TRBD1|few|TRBJ1-2
TGTGCCAGCAGCTTGGGGACAGTTCCTAACTATGGCTACACCTTC
CASSLGTVPNYGYTF
>TRBV7-2|.|.|TRBJ1-6
TGTGCCAGCAGCTCCCGGACAGATTCACCCCTCCACTTT
CASSSRTDSPLHF
>TRBV7-2|.|.|TRBJ2-5
TGTGCCAGCGGACTCGTATATGGAGAGACCCAGTACTTC
CASGLVYGETQYF
>TRBV11-2|.|.|TRBJ2-7
TGTGCCAGCAGAACTAGTTACGAGCAGTACTTC
CASRTSYEQYF
>TRBV29-1|TRBD1|.|TRBJ2-1
TGCAGCGTTGGGCTCAGGGGGCCGGCATACAATGAGCAGTTCTTC
CSVGLRGPAYNEQFF
>TRBV29-1|.|once|TRBJ1-1
TGCAGCGTTGCCAGGGGAGGGACTGAAGCTTTCTTT
CSVARGGTEAFF
>TRBV29-1|TRBD1|.|TRBJ1-1
TGCAGCGTCGCACAGGGGGTTAACACTGAAGCTTTCTTT
CSVAQGVNTEAFF
>TRBV28|TRBD1|.|TRBJ1-2
TGTGCCAGCCGAGGGACAGGGATCTCTGGCTACACCTTC
CASRGTGISGYTF